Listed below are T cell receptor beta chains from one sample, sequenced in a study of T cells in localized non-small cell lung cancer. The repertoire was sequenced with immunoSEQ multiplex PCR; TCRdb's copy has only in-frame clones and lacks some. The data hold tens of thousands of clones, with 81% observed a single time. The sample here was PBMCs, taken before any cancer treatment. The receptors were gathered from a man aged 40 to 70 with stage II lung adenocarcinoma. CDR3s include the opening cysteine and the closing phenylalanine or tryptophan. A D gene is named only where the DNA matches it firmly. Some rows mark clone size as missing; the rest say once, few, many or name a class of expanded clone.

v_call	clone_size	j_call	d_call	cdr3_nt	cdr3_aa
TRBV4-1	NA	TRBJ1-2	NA	TGCGCCAGCAGCCTGGACATCCGGTCCTCTTATGGCTACACCTTC	CASSLDIRSSYGYTF
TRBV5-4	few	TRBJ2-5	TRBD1	TGTGCCAGCAGCTCCAATACTGGACAGGGGGCGGGAAAGACCCAGTACTTC	CASSSNTGQGAGKTQYF
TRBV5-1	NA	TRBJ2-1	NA	TGCGCCAGCAGCTTGCCCCTGATCCCCCAGAATGAGCAGTTCTTC	CASSLPLIPQNEQFF
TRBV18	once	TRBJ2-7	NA	TGTGCCAGCTCACCACGGGGGGCCGAGCAGTACTTC	CASSPRGAEQYF
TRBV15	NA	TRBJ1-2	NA	TGTGCCACCAGCCTGGGCGGGACTCAAAGGCTCTATGGCTACACCTTC	CATSLGGTQRLYGYTF
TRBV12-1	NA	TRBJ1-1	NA	TGTGCCAGCAGCCAGGATGAGAACACTGAAGCTTTCTTT	CASSQDENTEAFF
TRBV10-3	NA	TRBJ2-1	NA	TGTGCCATCAGTGAGCCGAGTCGAGGGGAGCGGAGGAATGAGCAGTTCTTC	CAISEPSRGERRNEQFF
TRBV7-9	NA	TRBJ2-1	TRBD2	TGTGCCAGCAGTCACCGACTAGCGGGAGGGTTAGGTGATGAGCAGTTCTTC	CASSHRLAGGLGDEQFF
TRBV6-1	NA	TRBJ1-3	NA	TGTGCCAGCAGTGAAAGTTTTGACTCTGGAAACACCATATATTTT	CASSESFDSGNTIYF
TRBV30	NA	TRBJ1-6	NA	TGTGCCTGGAGCACAAGGGCCCAACCCCTCCACTTT	CAWSTRAQPLHF
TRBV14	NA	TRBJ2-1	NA	TGTGCCAGCAGCCAAGCACGACACGGTGAGCAGTTCTTC	CASSQARHGEQFF
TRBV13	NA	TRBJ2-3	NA	TGTGCCAGCAGCTTAGTAGGGACAGATACGCAGTATTTT	CASSLVGTDTQYF
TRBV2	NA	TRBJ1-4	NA	TGTGCCAGCAGCCTAAGGGGTGAAAAACTGTTTTTT	CASSLRGEKLFF
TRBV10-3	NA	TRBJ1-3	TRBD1	TGTGCCATCAGTCCAGGACAGGAGCTCTTCTCTGGAAACACCATATATTTT	CAISPGQELFSGNTIYF
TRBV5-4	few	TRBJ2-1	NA	TGTGCCAGCAGCGAGCAGCCAGACAATGAGCAGTTCTTC	CASSEQPDNEQFF
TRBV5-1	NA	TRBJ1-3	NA	TGCGCCAGCAGCGACCCCCGTTCAGGGGGAAACACCATATATTTT	CASSDPRSGGNTIYF
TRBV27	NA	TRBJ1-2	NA	TGTGCCAGCAGTTTGAGGCCTAACTATGGCTACACCTTC	CASSLRPNYGYTF
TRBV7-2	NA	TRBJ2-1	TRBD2	TGTGCCAGCAGATTCGGGCTAGCGGGGTACAATGAGCAGTTCTTC	CASRFGLAGYNEQFF
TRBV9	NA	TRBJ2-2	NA	TGTGCCAGCAGCAGGGGGGACACCGGGGAGCTGTTTTTT	CASSRGDTGELFF
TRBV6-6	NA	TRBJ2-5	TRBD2	TGTGCCAGCAGAACGGGACTAGTGGGCCAAGAGACCCAGTACTTC	CASRTGLVGQETQYF
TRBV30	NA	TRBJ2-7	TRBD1	TGTGCCTGGAGTGGGGGACAGGGGGGGTCCTACGAGCAGTACTTC	CAWSGGQGGSYEQYF
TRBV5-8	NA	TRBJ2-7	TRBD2	TGTGCCAGCAGCTTGGAACTAGCGGCCTACGAGCAGTACTTC	CASSLELAAYEQYF
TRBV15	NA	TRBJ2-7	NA	TGTGCCACCAGCAGGGATCGTGGACAGACCTACGAGCAGTACTTC	CATSRDRGQTYEQYF
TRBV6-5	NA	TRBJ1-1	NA	TGTGCCAGCAGTTACTCGAGTCAGGGTAGGGCTGAAGCTTTCTTT	CASSYSSQGRAEAFF
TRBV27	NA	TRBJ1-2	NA	TGTGCCAGCAGTTCTCAACAGGCGTTGAACTATGGCTACACCTTC	CASSSQQALNYGYTF
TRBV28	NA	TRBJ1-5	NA	TGTGCCAGCAGACCCCGGGCACAGGGCTTATACAATCAGCCCCAGCATTTT	CASRPRAQGLYNQPQHF
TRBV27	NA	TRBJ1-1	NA	TGTGCCAGCAGTTTACGCGAGAACACTGAAGCTTTCTTT	CASSLRENTEAFF
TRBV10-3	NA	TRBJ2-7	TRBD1	TGTGCCATCAGTGAGTCGGTGGACAGGGGCTACGAGCAGTACTTC	CAISESVDRGYEQYF
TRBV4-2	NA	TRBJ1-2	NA	TGTGCCAGCAGCCAAGATTCAATGAACTATGGCTACACCTTC	CASSQDSMNYGYTF
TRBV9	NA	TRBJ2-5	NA	TGTGCCAGCAGCGTAGTGGGCGGAGAGACCCAGTACTTC	CASSVVGGETQYF
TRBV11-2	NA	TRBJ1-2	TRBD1	TGTGCCAGCAGCTCCGGGACAGGGGTCTATGGCTACACCTTC	CASSSGTGVYGYTF
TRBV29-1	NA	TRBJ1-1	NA	TGCAGCGTTGAAGAGCGCAGGGTCAGGCCTGAAGCTTTCTTT	CSVEERRVRPEAFF
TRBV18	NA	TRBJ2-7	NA	TGTGCCAGCTCACCGTCGCAGGGCGTGAACTACGAGCAGTACTTC	CASSPSQGVNYEQYF
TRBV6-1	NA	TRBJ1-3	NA	TGTGCCAGCGTCCTGGGGGCCTCTGGAAACACCATATATTTT	CASVLGASGNTIYF
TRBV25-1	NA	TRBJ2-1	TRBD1	TGTGCCAGCAGTGAAATGCGGCTGGACAGGAGCAACTACAATGAGCAGTTCTTC	CASSEMRLDRSNYNEQFF
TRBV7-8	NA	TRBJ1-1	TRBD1	TGTGCCAGCAGCTTCACAGGGGGAAGAAACACTGAAGCTTTCTTT	CASSFTGGRNTEAFF
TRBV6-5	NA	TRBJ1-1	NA	TGTGCCAGCAAGCGGACGCGGAACACTGAAGCTTTCTTT	CASKRTRNTEAFF
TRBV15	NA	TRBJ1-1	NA	TGTGCCACCAGCGGGGTCCCTGGCCGCGGGGGGACTGAAGCTTTCTTT	CATSGVPGRGGTEAFF
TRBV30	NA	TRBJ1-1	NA	TGTGCCTTGGACAGCCCTACTGAAGCTTTCTTT	CALDSPTEAFF
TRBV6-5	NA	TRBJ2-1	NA	TGTGCCAGCAGCCGAAATTACAATGAGCAGTTCTTC	CASSRNYNEQFF
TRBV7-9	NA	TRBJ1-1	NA	TGTGCCAGCAGCTTAGAGGGTGGAGGGACCACTGAAGCTTTCTTT	CASSLEGGGTTEAFF
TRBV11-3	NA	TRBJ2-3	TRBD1	TGTGCCAGCAGCTCAGGGGGCGGCAGCAAGGCAGATACGCAGTATTTT	CASSSGGGSKADTQYF
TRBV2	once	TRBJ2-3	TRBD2	TGTGCCAGCAGGAGACTAGCGGGAGGGCGGAGGACAGATACGCAGTATTTT	CASRRLAGGRRTDTQYF
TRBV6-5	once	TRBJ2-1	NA	TGTGCCAGCAGCCAAAGGGAGTACAATGAGCAGTTCTTC	CASSQREYNEQFF
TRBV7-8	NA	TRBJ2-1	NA	TGTGCCAGCAGCTTAGGGGCTACCATCTACAATGAGCAGTTCTTC	CASSLGATIYNEQFF
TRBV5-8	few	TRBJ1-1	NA	TGTGCCAGCAGCTTGCCGGGATTGAACACTGAAGCTTTCTTT	CASSLPGLNTEAFF
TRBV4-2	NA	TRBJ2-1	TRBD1	TGTGCCAGCAGCCAACTCGGGACAGACGTCTACAATGAGCAGTTCTTC	CASSQLGTDVYNEQFF
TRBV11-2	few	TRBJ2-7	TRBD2	TGTGCCAGCAGCTTGTCTAGCGGGGAATACGAGCAGTACTTC	CASSLSSGEYEQYF
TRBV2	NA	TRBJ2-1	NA	TGTGCCAGCAGGCGGGACTCCCCGGAGCAGTTCTTC	CASRRDSPEQFF
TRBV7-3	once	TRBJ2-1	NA	TGTGCCAGCAGCTTAAATGGCGGTTCTAACAATGAGCAGTTCTTC	CASSLNGGSNNEQFF